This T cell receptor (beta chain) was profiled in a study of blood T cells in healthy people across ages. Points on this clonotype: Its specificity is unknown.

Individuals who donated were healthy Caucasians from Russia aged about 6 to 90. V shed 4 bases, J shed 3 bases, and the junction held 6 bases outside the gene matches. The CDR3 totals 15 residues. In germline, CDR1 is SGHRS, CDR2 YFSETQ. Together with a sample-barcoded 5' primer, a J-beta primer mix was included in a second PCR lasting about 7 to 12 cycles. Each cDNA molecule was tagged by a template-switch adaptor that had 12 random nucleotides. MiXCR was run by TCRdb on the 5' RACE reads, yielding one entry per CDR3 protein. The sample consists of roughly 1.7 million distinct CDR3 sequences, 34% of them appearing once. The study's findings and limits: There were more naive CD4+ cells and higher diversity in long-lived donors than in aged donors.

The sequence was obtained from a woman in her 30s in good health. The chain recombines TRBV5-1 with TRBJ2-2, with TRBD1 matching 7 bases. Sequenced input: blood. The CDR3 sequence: CASSISGTDTGELFF. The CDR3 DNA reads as TGCGCCAGCAGCATATCCGGGACAGACACCGGGGAGCTGTTTTTT.